The rows below give T cell receptor beta chains drawn from one sample of a study of T cell responses to AZD1222 COVID-19 vaccine. Repertoires were generated with immunoSEQ multiplex PCR, while TCRdb's copy carries only in-frame clones and drops some. The sample lists approximately 150,000 clones; more than 85% were seen once. This specimen consisted of peripheral blood, obtained on day 0 of MenACWY control vaccination. The receptors shown here come from an adult in good health. CDR3s include the opening cysteine and the closing phenylalanine or tryptophan. A D gene is named only where the DNA matches it firmly. Clone sizes are given selectively: once, few, many, or a class where the clone is expanded.

V: TRBV27; J: TRBJ1-2; size: NA; D: NA; CDR3: CASSFSRGRGYTF; DNA: TGTGCCAGCAGTTTCTCCAGGGGTCGGGGCTACACCTTC
V: TRBV12-3/TRBV12-4; J: TRBJ1-1; size: NA; D: NA; CDR3: CASTRGLAEAFF; DNA: TGTGCCAGCACCAGGGGTCTCGCTGAAGCTTTCTTT
V: TRBV6-5; J: TRBJ1-1; size: NA; D: NA; CDR3: CASSSAGGTEAFF; DNA: TGTGCCAGCAGTTCCGCGGGGGGAACTGAAGCTTTCTTT
V: TRBV4-1; J: TRBJ1-5; size: NA; D: NA; CDR3: CASSQGSSNQPQHF; DNA: TGCGCCAGCAGCCAAGGCTCCAGCAATCAGCCCCAGCATTTT
V: TRBV19; J: TRBJ1-5; size: once; D: NA; CDR3: CASTPDPPESNQPQHF; DNA: TGTGCCAGTACCCCAGACCCGCCCGAAAGCAATCAGCCCCAGCATTTT
V: TRBV5-8; J: TRBJ1-4; size: NA; D: NA; CDR3: CASSPLGAGPWEKLFF; DNA: TGTGCCAGCAGCCCACTCGGGGCAGGCCCTTGGGAAAAACTGTTTTTT
V: TRBV27; J: TRBJ2-7; size: NA; D: NA; CDR3: CASIGERDYEQYF; DNA: TGTGCCAGCATCGGCGAGAGGGACTACGAGCAGTACTTC
V: TRBV9; J: TRBJ2-2; size: NA; D: NA; CDR3: CASSVAGGTGELFF; DNA: TGTGCCAGCAGCGTAGCTGGGGGGACCGGGGAGCTGTTTTTT
V: TRBV5-4; J: TRBJ2-3; size: NA; D: NA; CDR3: CASSYRVQQTTDTQYF; DNA: TGTGCCAGCAGTTACCGGGTTCAACAAACCACAGATACGCAGTATTTT
V: TRBV6-6; J: TRBJ1-2; size: once; D: TRBD1; CDR3: CASSYRDRAMRGYTF; DNA: TGTGCCAGCAGCTATCGGGACAGGGCGATGCGTGGCTACACCTTC